The 10 T cell receptor beta chains reported below all come from one sample, sequenced in a study of shared clonotypes between healthy human individuals. Naive-designated CD8 cells lacked CD45RO, were positively enriched for CCR7, and omitted terminally differentiated effector memory CD45RA+ cells. TCRdb keeps only in-frame clones here, not all; method: immunoSEQ multiplex PCR. In the table there are 550,000 to 750,000 clones, roughly 94% of which are singletons. Sequenced: naive CD8+ T cells sorted from blood. The receptors stem from a young man in good health.

The V call is TRBV4-3, the J call TRBJ2-3; 8 bases map to TRBD2. The germline V gene has CDR1 LGHNA and CDR2 YSLEER. This CDR3 region has 17 residues. V lost 1 base and J lost 2; bases outside the gene matches: 8. The CDR3 coding sequence is TGCGCCAGCAGCCAAGGACTCGGCGGGAGGTCCACAGATACGCAGTATTTT. Translation: CASSQGLGGRSTDTQYF.

The count of this clone is one. The genes are TRBV27 and TRBJ2-1; 7 nucleotides align to TRBD1. The V gene end was trimmed by 3 bases and the J gene end by 6 bases; junction bases not matched to a gene: 5. CDR3 size: 14 residues. Germline loops: CDR1 MNHEY, CDR2 SMNVEV (reference sequence). CDR3 in amino acids: CASSFPAGGNEQFF. Written as DNA, the CDR3 is TGTGCCAGCAGTTTCCCGGCAGGGGGCAATGAGCAGTTCTTC.

V and J are TRBV7-3 and TRBJ2-7; 12 bases fit TRBD2. V shed 5 bases, J shed 2 bases, and the junction held 13 bases outside the gene matches. Germline V gives CDR1 SGHTA, CDR2 FQGTGA. This CDR3 is built from 18 residues. CDR3 DNA: TGTGCCAGCAGCCTCAGAACTAGCGGGAGGTCTCTTCCCTACGAGCAGTACTTC. This codes for CASSLRTSGRSLPYEQYF.

The V call is TRBV19, the J call TRBJ2-7; 7 positions match TRBD1. The germline V gene has CDR1 LNHDA and CDR2 SQIVND (reference sequence). V shed 5 bases, J shed 2 bases, and the junction held 3 bases outside the gene matches. The CDR3 totals 13 residues. The CDR3 DNA is TGTGCCAGTAGTTTGGGACAGACCTACGAGCAGTACTTC. Translation: CASSLGQTYEQYF. The full variable domain, in which reference TRBV19 and TRBJ2-7 provide the parts outside the CDR3, is DGGITQSPKYLFRKEGQNVTLSCEQNLNHDAMYWYRQDPGQGLRLIYYSQIVNDFQKGDIAEGYSVSREKKESFPLTVTSAQKNPTAFYLCASSLGQTYEQYFGPGTRLTVT.

This chain connects TRBV6-1 to TRBJ2-7; D gene uncertain. This CDR3 region has 15 residues. Germline V CDR1 and CDR2: MNHNS, SASEGT. V lost 7 bases and J lost 0, with 16 bases in between. The CDR3 DNA reads TGTGCCAGCACCGCTCGGCAAAGGAGCTCCTACGAGCAGTACTTC. Protein sequence: CASTARQRSSYEQYF.

The chain uses TRBV15 and TRBJ2-2; D ambiguous. The CDR3 runs 13 residues. Trimming removed 3 bases from V and 0 bases from J, with 2 bases in between. Germline V gene sequence: CDR1 LNHNV, CDR2 YYDKDF (reference sequence). For the CDR3, the DNA is TGTGCCACCAGCAGCCCGAACACCGGGGAGCTGTTTTTT. Translating gives CATSSPNTGELFF.

About this clone: Other DNA sequences within the sample encode an identical CDR3. The J gene is TRBJ2-3, the V gene TRBV27, with unresolved D. The germline V gene encodes CDR1 MNHEY and CDR2 SMNVEV (reference sequence). The V end lost 2 bases, the J end lost 1 base, and 4 bases lay between the germline ends. This CDR3 comprises 13 residues. As DNA, the CDR3 is TGTGCCAGCAGTTTAGGGGGCACAGATACGCAGTATTTT. Translated: CASSLGGTDTQYF.

This clone has just a few counts. The sample has other DNA sequences that encode this CDR3 too. J is TRBJ2-7 and V is TRBV19; D unresolved. The germline CDR1 and CDR2 sequences are LNHDA and SQIVND (reference sequence). V lost 0 bases to trimming and J lost 3 bases, with 9 bases between them. The CDR3 loop spans 14 amino acids. The CDR3: CASSIDSGFYEQYF. In nucleotides, the CDR3 is TGTGCCAGTAGTATAGATTCAGGCTTCTACGAGCAGTACTTC.

The chain uses TRBV6-5 and TRBJ2-7; 9 bases are shared with TRBD2. Trimming at V came to 5 bases and at J to 5 bases, leaving 10 bases not matched to a gene. There are 15 residues in the CDR3. Germline CDR1 reads MNHEY; CDR2 reads SVGAGI. CDR3 amino acids: CASSPSSGSIHEQYF. The CDR3 nucleotides are TGTGCCAGCAGTCCGAGTAGCGGGAGTATTCACGAGCAGTACTTC.

In this sample, this clone turned up a few times. The chain has TRBV2 and TRBJ2-7; D perhaps matches TRBD2 (6 bases). Germline CDR1 reads SNHLY; CDR2 reads FYNNEI. The V end was cut by 3 bases, the J end by 4 bases, with 13 bases between. CDR3 size: 14 residues. CDR3 nucleotides: TGTGCCAGCAGTGAGGTCCAGCGGGCGTACGAGCAGTACTTC. It codes for CASSEVQRAYEQYF.